This is a list of T cell receptor beta chains from one sample in a study of early T cells in non-severe SARS-CoV-2 infection. TCRdb independently ran MiXCR on the 5' RACE reads; one entry per CDR3 protein. The repertoire includes tens of thousands of distinct CDR3 sequences, over 9% of them detected once, and around 12% sits in the top ten. Material: whole blood, obtained at baseline. These receptors were taken from an adult who was a healthcare worker with PCR-confirmed SARS-CoV-2 infection or an uninfected control (not recorded which). The CDR3 runs from the conserved cysteine through the conserved F or W. D genes are given only for firm matches. Clone size is not always given. Where it is, it says once, few, many or a class for expanded clones.

cdr3_length clone_size d_call j_call v_call cdr3_aa cdr3_nt
16 many TRBD2 TRBJ2-5 TRBV20-1 CSATSPSGGLQETQYF TGCAGTGCCACAAGCCCTAGCGGGGGCCTCCAAGAGACCCAGTACTTC
14 few TRBD2 TRBJ2-1 TRBV20-1 CSARVSGGASEQFF TGCAGTGCTAGAGTTAGCGGGGGGGCCAGTGAGCAGTTCTTC
15 few TRBD2 TRBJ2-4 TRBV7-2 CASSLEAGVKNIQYF TGTGCCAGCAGCTTAGAAGCGGGGGTTAAAAACATTCAGTACTTC
13 many - TRBJ2-7 TRBV28 CASRGGGGYEQYF TGTGCCAGCAGGGGAGGAGGAGGCTACGAGCAGTACTTC
13 many - TRBJ2-7 TRBV10-2 CASTGTKEGEQYF TGCGCCAGCACCGGGACCAAAGAAGGCGAGCAGTACTTC
14 many - TRBJ2-7 TRBV20-1 CSASEVRQPYEQYF TGCAGTGCTAGTGAAGTTAGACAGCCCTACGAGCAGTACTTC
18 many TRBD1 TRBJ2-2 TRBV7-6 CASSLSRDREAAYGELFF TGTGCCAGCAGCCTAAGCCGGGACAGGGAGGCTGCATACGGGGAGCTGTTTTTT
13 - TRBD2 TRBJ2-1 TRBV7-7 CVSGTSGGDEQFF TGTGTCAGCGGCACTAGCGGGGGTGATGAGCAGTTCTTC
14 - TRBD1 TRBJ1-1 TRBV3-1 CASSQAGGITEAFF TGTGCCAGCAGCCAAGCAGGGGGTATCACTGAAGCTTTCTTT
13 - TRBD1 TRBJ2-5 TRBV6-6 CASSTGTGKTQYF TGTGCCAGCAGTACGGGGACAGGAAAGACCCAGTACTTC
14 few - TRBJ2-7 TRBV2 CASRRTADGYEQYF TGTGCCAGCAGAAGGACAGCGGACGGCTACGAGCAGTACTTC
16 - TRBD1 TRBJ2-7 TRBV7-2 CASSYPRGTGTYEQYF TGTGCCAGCAGCTACCCCCGAGGGACAGGTACCTACGAGCAGTACTTC
14 few TRBD1 TRBJ1-1 TRBV7-9 CASSWGQGRDLTFF TGTGCCAGCAGCTGGGGACAGGGAAGGGATCTGACTTTCTTT